The present T cell receptor beta chain was sequenced within a study of blood T cell repertoires in COVID-19. TCRdb's copy holds only in-frame clones and misses some; the assay was immunoSEQ multiplex PCR. In the table there are just under 85,000 clones, nearly 85% of which are singletons. The specimen was peripheral blood. The sequence came from a woman aged 80 or over with acute or convalescent COVID-19.

The CDR3 DNA reads TGTGCCAGCAGCTTACTAGCGGGAGGTCCGAACACCGGGGAGCTGTTTTTT. Translating gives CASSLLAGGPNTGELFF. The J gene is TRBJ2-2, the V gene TRBV5-4, with TRBD2 identical over 12 bases. V was pared by 2 bases and J by 0 bases, with 2 bases of the junction left unmatched. Germline CDR1 is SGHNT and CDR2 is YYREEE (reference sequence). The CDR3 totals 17 residues.